The entry that follows covers one T cell receptor beta chain sequence. The clone's antigen remains unknown. Base qualities are not recorded, but no much larger clone differs from it by a single base. The intended sense of this specimen's time point label: about 28 days (+/-7) after the second vaccine dose. AZD1222 recipients given second doses at about 4 weeks or at about 12 weeks were pooled, since spike-specific TCR depth and breadth were not found to differ between the two schedules. Vaccinee samples were obtained from the UK trials COV001 and COV002, which included a single-blind randomized controlled phase 2/3 trial of AZD1222 (ChAdOx1 nCoV-19) in healthy adults. For TCRbeta chain sequencing, PBMC samples from trial participants were taken at day 0 and at day 28 after the second dose. The CDR3 regions of human TCRbeta chains were analyzed by immunosequencing. Processing in the source paper ran as follows. TCRs in the repertoires were matched against a reference library of SARS-CoV-2-specific TCRs that had been generated with the MIRA antigen-specificity platform. Breadth was defined as the fraction of unique TCRs that were SARS-CoV-2-associated. Depth was defined as the fraction of total T cells that were SARS-CoV-2-associated. Each spike-specific TCR was assigned to its reactive spike region and to a CD4 or CD8 class using the MIRA data. Log10-transformed breadth and depth values were compared by one-way ANOVA with Sidak's multiple comparisons tests. TCRdb took this table from immuneACCESS and kept in-frame rearrangements with V and J called. Such tables lack part of the clones; where checked against another copy, unresolved V genes explain under half of the gap, and the rest is unexplained. The V and J calls and clone size are taken from that table; D and trimming were inferred from the DNA. For this sample the table gives tens of thousands of clones, of which 80% to 95% were detected only once. Jointly, the top ten make up about 8% of the sample.

These data are taken from a study of T cell responses to AZD1222 COVID-19 vaccine (dated by TCRdb to the early 2020s). Turning to the overall study: A total of 233 trial participants underwent TCR sequencing, of whom 207 received two doses of AZD1222 and around 26 received two doses of the MenACWY control vaccine. Enrollment into the trials was organized by age into subgroups of 18-55, 56-69 and 70-plus years, and those subgroups contained about 150, 27 and 61 TCR-sequenced participants, respectively. The full study reports these points: Epitopes outside the regions mutated in the B.1.351 and B.1.1.7 variants were reportedly recognized by nearly half of the unique spike-specific TCRs. Participants were mostly white British and included more females than males, and it was suggested by the authors that clonal diversity may have been underestimated. The 56-69-year group was small, and its depth increase did not reach significance, likely because of low power. Because no day 14 peak-response samples were available, repertoires were characterized only after the peak T cell response. Vaccine-associated CD4 TCRs spanned the whole spike protein, with dominant responses in regions 160-218 and 743-854. After two AZD1222 doses, both the breadth and the depth of spike-specific TCRs were significantly higher than at day 0 and than in MenACWY recipients. Conclusions about previously exposed vaccinees were limited because only 6 or 7 AZD1222 recipients were SARS-CoV-2 seropositive at baseline.

V sheds 0 bases and J sheds 3 bases, leaving 14 bases between their ends. The germline V gene (reference sequence) sets CDR1 to LNHNV and CDR2 to YYDKDF. Spanning cysteine to phenylalanine, the CDR3 consists of 16 amino acids. Just the 48-base CDR3 DNA is kept, in frame starting at base 1. The source material was peripheral blood, sampled 28 days after the second AZD1222 dose. The TCR comes from an adult who received the AZD1222 COVID-19 vaccine. Recombination linked TRBV15 to TRBJ1-2, with the D gene call left open. The nucleotide sequence reads TGTGCCACCAGCAGAGATCTTGGATGGGCGGACTATGGCTACACCTTC. Translated, this is CATSRDLGWADYGYTF.